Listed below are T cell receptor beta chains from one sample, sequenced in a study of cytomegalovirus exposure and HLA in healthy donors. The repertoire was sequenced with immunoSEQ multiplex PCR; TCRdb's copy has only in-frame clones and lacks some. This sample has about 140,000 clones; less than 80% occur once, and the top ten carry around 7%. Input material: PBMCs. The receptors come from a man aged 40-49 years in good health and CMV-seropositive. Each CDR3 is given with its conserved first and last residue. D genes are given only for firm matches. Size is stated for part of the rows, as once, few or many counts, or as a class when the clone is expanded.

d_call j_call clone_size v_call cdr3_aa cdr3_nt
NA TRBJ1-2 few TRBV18 CASSPSAAGNYGYTF TGTGCCAGCTCACCTTCGGCGGCGGGGAATTATGGCTACACCTTC
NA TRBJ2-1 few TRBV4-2 CASSQEGLSNEQFF TGTGCCAGCAGCCAAGAGGGCCTCAGCAATGAGCAGTTCTTC
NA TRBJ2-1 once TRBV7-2 CASSPGLQYNEQFF TGTGCCAGCAGCCCTGGACTCCAATACAATGAGCAGTTCTTC
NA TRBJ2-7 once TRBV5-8 CASSPTRRVYEQYF TGTGCCAGCAGCCCGACTAGACGGGTCTACGAGCAGTACTTC
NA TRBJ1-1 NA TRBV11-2 CASSQERGSEAFF TGTGCCAGCAGCCAGGAAAGGGGGTCTGAAGCTTTCTTT
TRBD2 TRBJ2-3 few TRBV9 CASSVLAGGPDTQYF TGTGCCAGCAGCGTTCTAGCGGGAGGGCCAGATACGCAGTATTTT
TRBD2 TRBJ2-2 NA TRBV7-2 CASSLGGGLAENTGELFF TGTGCCAGCAGCTTAGGTGGAGGACTAGCGGAGAACACCGGGGAGCTGTTTTTT
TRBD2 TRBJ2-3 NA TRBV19 CASSPGLAGGPADTQYF TGTGCCAGTAGTCCGGGACTAGCGGGAGGGCCTGCAGATACGCAGTATTTT
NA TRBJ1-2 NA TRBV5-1 CASSPLGAGDGYTF TGCGCCAGCAGCCCGTTGGGGGCAGGGGATGGCTACACCTTC
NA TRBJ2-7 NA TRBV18 CASSLSSGLRKLYEQYF TGTGCCAGCTCATTATCCTCGGGACTCCGAAAACTTTACGAGCAGTACTTC
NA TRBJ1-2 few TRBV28 CASLVRGNYGYTF TGTGCCAGCCTGGTGCGAGGGAACTATGGCTACACCTTC
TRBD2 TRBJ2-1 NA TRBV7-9 CASNPGLGNEQFF TGTGCCAGCAACCCGGGACTAGGCAATGAGCAGTTCTTC
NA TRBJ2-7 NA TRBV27 CASSISDYPYEQYF TGTGCCAGCAGTATATCGGACTACCCCTACGAGCAGTACTTC
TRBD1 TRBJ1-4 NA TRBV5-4 CASSPQGTNEKLFF TGTGCCAGCAGCCCACAGGGGACTAATGAAAAACTGTTTTTT
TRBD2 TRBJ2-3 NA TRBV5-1 CASSLDRAGEGTDTQYF TGCGCCAGCAGCTTGGATCGCGCGGGAGAGGGCACAGATACGCAGTATTTT
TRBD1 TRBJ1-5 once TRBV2 CASRAPLTGRQPQHF TGTGCCAGCAGGGCACCGCTGACAGGGAGGCAGCCCCAGCATTTT
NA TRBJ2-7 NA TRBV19 CASRGDTYSYEQYF TGTGCCAGTAGAGGGGACACCTACTCCTACGAGCAGTACTTC
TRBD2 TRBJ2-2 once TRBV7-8 CASSLTGLGIGRELFF TGTGCCAGCAGCCTAACGGGACTAGGAATTGGGAGGGAGCTGTTTTTT
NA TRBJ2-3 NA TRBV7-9 CASSLAGRGGTDTQYF TGTGCCAGCAGCTTAGCGGGGCGGGGTGGCACAGATACGCAGTATTTT
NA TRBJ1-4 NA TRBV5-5 CASSRGRANEKLFF TGTGCCAGCAGCCGAGGGCGGGCTAATGAAAAACTGTTTTTT
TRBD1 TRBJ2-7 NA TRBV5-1 CASSETGGSDEQYF TGCGCCAGCAGCGAGACAGGGGGTTCGGACGAGCAGTACTTC
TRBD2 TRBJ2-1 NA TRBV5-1 CASSKGLAGSGEFF TGCGCCAGCAGCAAAGGACTAGCGGGATCCGGGGAGTTCTTC
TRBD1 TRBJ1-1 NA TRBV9 CASSATGGRILGEAFF TGTGCCAGCAGCGCAACAGGGGGCCGGATCTTAGGGGAAGCTTTCTTT
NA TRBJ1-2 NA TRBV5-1 CASSLSRNYGYTF TGCGCCAGCAGCTTGAGCCGGAACTATGGCTACACCTTC
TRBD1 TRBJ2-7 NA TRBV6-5 CASNGQGREQYF TGTGCCAGCAACGGACAGGGCCGCGAGCAGTACTTC
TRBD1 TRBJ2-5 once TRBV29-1 CSVEKTAGGREETQYF TGCAGCGTTGAAAAGACGGCAGGGGGCAGGGAAGAGACCCAGTACTTC
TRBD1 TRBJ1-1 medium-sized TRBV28 CASSQTGGYDRLNTEAFF TGTGCCAGCAGTCAAACAGGGGGTTACGACCGTCTGAACACTGAAGCTTTCTTT
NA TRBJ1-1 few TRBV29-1 CSVEVGQYTEAFF TGCAGCGTTGAAGTAGGACAATACACTGAAGCTTTCTTT
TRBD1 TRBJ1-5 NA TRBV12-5 CASGFTGTGFQPQHF TGTGCTAGTGGTTTTACCGGGACAGGTTTTCAGCCCCAGCATTTT
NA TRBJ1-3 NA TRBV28 CASNAQYSGNTIYF TGTGCCAGCAATGCACAATACTCTGGAAACACCATATATTTT
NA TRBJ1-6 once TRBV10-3 CAISEEVTGNRPLHF TGTGCCATCAGTGAGGAGGTGACGGGGAACAGACCCCTCCACTTT
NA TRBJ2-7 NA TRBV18 CASSPGIEGEQYF TGTGCCAGCTCACCAGGTATTGAGGGCGAGCAGTACTTC
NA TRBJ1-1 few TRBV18 CASSPIKGFSEAFF TGTGCCAGCTCACCAATCAAGGGGTTCTCTGAAGCTTTCTTT
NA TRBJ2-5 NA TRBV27 CASSPDRISGETQYF TGTGCCAGCAGTCCCGACAGGATTAGCGGGGAGACCCAGTACTTC
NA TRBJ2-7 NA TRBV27 CASRSGGYEQYF TGTGCCAGCCGGTCCGGGGGTTACGAGCAGTACTTC
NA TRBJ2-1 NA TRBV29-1 CSVSMGLEQFF TGCAGCGTTTCGATGGGCTTAGAGCAGTTCTTC
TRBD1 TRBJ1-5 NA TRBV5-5 CASSSIPGQGRQPQHF TGTGCCAGCAGCTCCATCCCGGGACAGGGGAGGCAGCCCCAGCATTTT
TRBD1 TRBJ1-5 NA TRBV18 CASSLGTADNQPQHF TGTGCCAGCTCACTTGGGACAGCAGACAATCAGCCCCAGCATTTT
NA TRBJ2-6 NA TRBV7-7 CASSFGTLDPGGANVLTF TGTGCTAGCAGCTTCGGGACACTCGACCCTGGGGGGGCCAACGTCCTGACTTTC
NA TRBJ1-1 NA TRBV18 CASSPPGGKVTEAFF TGTGCCAGCTCACCACCGGGAGGGAAGGTCACTGAAGCTTTCTTT
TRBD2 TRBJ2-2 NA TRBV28 CASSSVRESTGELFF TGTGCCAGCAGTTCCGTGCGGGAGAGCACCGGGGAGCTGTTTTTT
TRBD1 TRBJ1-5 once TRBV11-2 CASSLGDSLKLNQPQHF TGTGCCAGCAGCTTAGGGGACAGCCTCAAGCTCAATCAGCCCCAGCATTTT
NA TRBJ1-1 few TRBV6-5 CASSHNVGPTEAFF TGTGCCAGCAGCCACAATGTGGGGCCTACTGAAGCTTTCTTT
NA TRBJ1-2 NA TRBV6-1 CASSPILGGYTF TGTGCCAGCAGCCCTATCTTGGGCGGCTACACCTTC
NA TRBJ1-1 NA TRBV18 CASSPIQGTEAFF TGTGCCAGCTCACCAATTCAGGGCACTGAAGCTTTCTTT
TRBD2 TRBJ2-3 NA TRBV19 CASSMRLAGLTDTQYF TGTGCCAGTAGTATGAGACTAGCGGGTTTAACAGATACGCAGTATTTT